This T cell receptor beta chain was profiled in a study of cytomegalovirus exposure and HLA in healthy donors (dated by TCRdb to about 2017). Background on the whole study: According to an earlier analysis of a few hundred of the donors, some 180 million T cells yielded 120 million or so unique TCR beta sequences and roughly 280 Gb of sequence data. An early release covering around 630 HLA-typed donors comprised about 310 gigabases of sequencing data and around 80 million unique TCR sequences. Among the roughly 400 genotyped donors, around 81% belonged to the genetic ancestry cluster associated with self-reported Caucasian donors. The study was designed to test whether signatures of past pathogen exposure could be identified by cataloging public T cell receptors. The T cell repertoires of under 750 subjects were profiled by immunosequencing and related to cytomegalovirus serostatus. Besides the first cohort of roughly 660 subjects, a separate validation cohort made up of some 110 different subjects was used. To predict cytomegalovirus infection status, the study brought together high-throughput TCR immunosequencing, statistical association of individual TCRs with disease status, and machine learning. A later analysis re-examined previously published TCR beta repertoires from over 500 donors and added high-resolution HLA genotyping to investigate patterns of TCR occurrence. Rather than using new phenotypic data, the later analysis identified candidate immune exposures from TCR beta sequences and from how often those sequences occurred across donors. An earlier analysis of 500 to 750 of the donors applied high-throughput TCR beta sequencing to assess whether each TCR beta V gene segment acted as functional or pseudogenic. Donor age, sex, ethnicity and CMV serostatus were compiled alongside the repertoire data. A later genetic analysis used genome-wide SNP genotypes for about 60% of the 666 donors, treating that subset as a discovery cohort. Every repertoire in the discovery cohort had been generated on one and the same sequencing platform. Both class I and class II loci were covered by HLA typing, at four-digit resolution. Typing coverage varied by locus: 629-630 donors for A, B, C, DRB1 and DQB1; approximately 500 for DQA1; more than 600 for DPA1; roughly 450 for DPB1. Several DR-DQ haplotypes were treated as single units for association and clustering because of strong linkage in the cohort. Among 350 to 400 genotyped donors of the cohort, an average of around 240,000 unique TCR beta nucleotide sequences were sequenced per donor, 15% to 20% of them non-productive. Results and caveats for the whole study, not just this receptor: The authors suggested that the approach could potentially be extended to other disease states and immunological phenotypes. Compared with equally common non-associated chains, HLA-associated TCR beta chains in a later analysis were more clonally expanded and had lower generation probabilities. In this cohort, only TCR beta chains were sequenced, and detectable features were limited by the absence of alpha or paired-chain data. According to a later analysis, parvovirus B19, influenza, CMV and Epstein-Barr virus appeared linked to several top co-occurrence clusters. A further reported finding was that TCR beta sequences accurately predicted the HLA-A and HLA-B alleles for most subjects in the first cohort. The classifier was reported to diagnose cytomegalovirus status with high specificity and sensitivity in both the original and validation cohorts. A later analysis associated 16,951 TCR beta sequences with specific HLA alleles at a false discovery rate of 0.05. Because the 87-base-pair reads could not distinguish some IMGT-functional V segments, including TRBV6-2 and TRBV6-3, those segments were excluded. Correlated functional status among segregating V segments might be attributable to linkage disequilibrium, but an unknown experimental factor could not be ruled out. HLA typing was unavailable for some donors at each locus, so association tests used only the typed subset. Across donors, most TCR sequences were observed very rarely, whereas some public TCRs were present in many individuals. Presence/absence analyses assumed roughly uniform sequencing depth across donors, an assumption that may not hold. According to a later analysis, most CMV-associated TCR beta chains appeared to be HLA-restricted, and the HLA associations seemed to be driven largely by CMV exposure. In an earlier analysis of approximately 590 of the donors, most TCR beta V segments appeared in productive rearrangements about 90% or about 30% of the time, broadly matching IMGT annotations. A later genetic analysis associated a missense DCLRE1C variant with V-gene and J-gene trimming of TCR beta chains, and an independent cohort replicated the association. In a later analysis, the rate of TCR association differed among HLA loci, with DRB1 alleles having the most associated TCRs and HLA-C alleles having the fewest. In a later genetic analysis, fewer N-insertions in productive TCRs were reported among donors in an Asian-associated ancestry cluster than the roughly 700-donor mean. The earlier analysis of some 560 of the donors excluded some 16 rarely observed V segments, including chromosome 9 orphons, because counts were too low. When HLA alleles, especially DR and DQ, strongly co-occurred, attributing TCR associations to individual alleles was difficult. For the cohort, immune exposure information was limited to CMV serostatus. The sequencing pipeline was judged likely to have produced a cluster of highly shared sequence variants as a technical artifact. A few of the identified cytomegalovirus-associated TCR beta chains were confirmed in vitro to be specific for cytomegalovirus antigens. The study gave a list of some 150 TCR beta chains associated with cytomegalovirus.

Reading the germline V gene gives CDR1 MNHNS and CDR2 SASEGT. V was cut back by 4 bases and J by 6 bases, leaving a gap of 28 bases between them. From the cysteine up to the phenylalanine, the CDR3 has a length of 19 residues. CDR3 DNA is the only sequence kept; it has 57 bases, read in frame from the first base. The cohort was made up of 500 to 850 healthy bone marrow donors. Cohort members were all nominally healthy when sampled, although unrecorded immune exposures were likely present. The donor was CMV seropositive and was included in the group of 300 or so seropositive cohort members. Every donor gave a peripheral blood sample, and the peripheral blood mononuclear cells from that sample were used for TCR beta sequencing. Genomic DNA was extracted from the blood cell samples with the Qiagen DNeasy Blood Extraction Kit. The library was produced with the immunoSEQ multiplex PCR assay. The multiplex PCR relied on a mix of 60 forward primers for TCR Vbeta segments and 13 reverse primers for TCR Jbeta segments. A multiplex PCR assay on genomic DNA amplified the CDR3 region of rearranged TCR beta genes. On the Illumina HiSeq System, the amplified TCR beta libraries were sequenced as 87-base-pair reads. The study's own analysis went as follows. A later analysis counted around 72 million unique TCR beta chains across the 550 to 800 repertoires, and roughly 10 million of these chains were shared by at least two donors. To remove PCR and sequencing errors, raw reads were error-corrected and collapsed into unique sequences using a nearest-neighbor algorithm that merged closely related sequences. Alignment of CDR3 sequences to IMGT reference sequences was used to assign V, D and J gene segments. Each retained sequence needed at least a six-nucleotide match to both a V gene segment and a J gene segment. A rearrangement counted as productive if the CDR3 had no stop codons and remained in frame with V and J, and every other rearrangement counted as non-productive. CDR3 was defined by IMGT convention, running from the second conserved V-encoded cysteine to the conserved J-encoded phenylalanine. The earlier analysis of about 590 of the donors excluded sequences that lacked an unambiguous match to a single V gene segment. In an earlier analysis of 587 of the donors, V segments were called functional above 56.7% productive rearrangements and were called segregating when the between-donor standard deviation exceeded 5%. A statistical classification framework was developed to diagnose cytomegalovirus status using the catalog of TCR beta chain sequences. In a later analysis, V and J genes were assigned by comparing TCR nucleotide sequences against IMGT/GENE-DB human TR gene sequences. The TCRdist pipeline was used in a later analysis to assign CDR3 sequences and most-parsimonious VDJ recombination scenarios. In a later analysis, each TCR beta chain was defined by its CDR3 amino acid sequence together with its V-gene family, and reads without a unique V-gene family were excluded. A later analysis removed several hundred highly shared, low-generation-probability nucleotide sequences to deal with suspected cross-contamination and a sequencing artifact. In a later analysis, a clonal expansion index for each public chain was calculated from normalized within-repertoire ranks of inferred template counts. Generation probabilities in a later analysis came from a VDJ recombination model fitted to out-of-frame rearrangements, and those results were checked against IGoR. A later analysis scored TCR-TCR, TCR-HLA and TCR-CMV co-occurrence with hypergeometric tests, applying a repertoire-size bias correction to TCR pairs. False discovery rates were estimated in a later analysis by permuting HLA or CMV assignments 20 times. In a later analysis, co-occurring TCRs were grouped using DBSCAN, and TCRdist sequence similarity was added for clustering within HLA-allele-positive subsets. For co-occurrence clustering, repertoires with fewer than 30,000 or more than 120,000 public chains were excluded, along with five repertoires with anomalous nucleotide sharing. The source is immuneACCESS, and TCRdb retained only in-frame sequences with V and J called. Part of the clones is not carried over; for the studies checked, unresolved V genes explain less than half of this, and the remainder is unexplained. The V and J calls and clone size come from that table; D and trimming were worked out from the DNA. The sample table lists around 100,000 clones, around 70% of them with a count of one. The top ten clonotypes cover 8.5% to 9.5% of the sample.

About this clone itself: The target of this receptor is not known. It has no much larger one-base neighbor in the sample; base qualities were not kept. This specimen includes other DNA sequences encoding the same CDR3.

The clonotype originates from a man aged 30 to 39 in good health and CMV-seropositive. Material: PBMCs. The sequence is built from TRBV6-1 and TRBJ2-1; 7 matching bases give a weak D call of TRBD2. The DNA sequence follows: TGTGCCAGCAGTGCCTTTGGTACAAGGGGGACTATGAAAGGCAATGAGCAGTTCTTC. It is translated as CASSAFGTRGTMKGNEQFF.